Detailed here is one T cell receptor beta chain. This clone's antigen is unknown. One base away there is no much larger clone; base qualities are not given. The V and J ends are trimmed by 6 bases and 8 bases, leaving 25 bases between them. The germline V gene encodes CDR1 SGHAT and CDR2 FQNNGV. The CDR3 starts with the cysteine, ends with the phenylalanine, and has 17 residues. The entry retains the CDR3 DNA only, 51 bases that are in frame from base 1. The cohort consisted of 600 or so healthy bone marrow donors. At the time of sampling, every cohort member was nominally healthy, though immune exposures that went unrecorded were likely present. The donor was CMV seropositive and belonged to the group of over 250 seropositive cohort members. Every donor gave a peripheral blood sample, and the peripheral blood mononuclear cells from that sample were used for TCR beta sequencing. The Qiagen DNeasy Blood Extraction Kit was used to extract genomic DNA from the blood cell samples.

This record comes from a study of cytomegalovirus exposure and HLA in healthy donors (dated by TCRdb to 2016 to 2017). The study in broad terms: In an earlier analysis of 587 of the donors, 250 to 350 Gb of sequence data and about 110 million unique TCR beta sequences from 180 million or so T cells were reported. Roughly 300 gigabases of sequencing data and approximately 84 million unique TCR sequences were included in an early release covering about 700 HLA-typed donors. The genetic ancestry cluster associated with self-reported Caucasian donors included around 76% of the roughly 360 genotyped donors. The study aimed to test whether signatures of past pathogen exposure could be identified by cataloging public T cell receptors. The study used immunosequencing to profile the T cell repertoires of several hundred subjects and linked those repertoires to cytomegalovirus serostatus. In addition to the first cohort of 666 subjects, a separate validation cohort of 120 different subjects was used. The study combined high-throughput TCR immunosequencing, statistical association of individual TCRs with disease status, and machine learning to predict cytomegalovirus infection status. A later analysis re-examined previously published TCR beta repertoires from 500 to 700 donors and added high-resolution HLA genotyping to investigate patterns of TCR occurrence. In the later analysis, no new phenotypic data were used to find candidate immune exposures; instead, reliance was placed on TCR beta sequences and their occurrence across donors. An earlier analysis of about 600 of the donors used high-throughput TCR beta sequencing to judge whether each TCR beta V gene segment behaved as functional or pseudogenic. Donor age, sex, ethnicity and CMV serostatus were compiled together with the repertoire data. Genome-wide SNP genotypes for about 65% of the 666 donors were used in a later genetic analysis, which treated that subset as a discovery cohort. Every repertoire in the discovery cohort had been generated on one and the same sequencing platform. HLA typing included class I and class II loci at four-digit resolution. The number of typed donors differed by locus: roughly 629-640 for A, B, C, DRB1 and DQB1; approximately 520 for DQA1; roughly 600 for DPA1; and roughly 470 for DPB1. Roughly 5 DR-DQ haplotypes were handled as single units for association and clustering, since linkage in the cohort was strong. On average, roughly 250,000 unique TCR beta nucleotide sequences were sequenced per donor among some 430 genotyped donors of the cohort, with around 19% of those sequences being non-productive. The investigation overall reported the following: Broadly in line with IMGT annotations, most TCR beta V segments showed up in productive rearrangements about 87% or about 30% of the time in an earlier analysis of a few hundred of the donors. An association between a missense DCLRE1C variant and V-gene and J-gene trimming of TCR beta chains was found in a later genetic analysis and replicated in an independent cohort. According to a later genetic analysis, donors in an Asian-associated ancestry cluster had fewer N-insertions in productive TCRs than the approximately 710-donor mean. A further reported finding was that TCR beta sequences accurately predicted the HLA-A and HLA-B alleles for most subjects in the first cohort. A group of highly shared sequence variants was considered likely to be a technical artifact of the sequencing pipeline. Assigning TCR associations to individual alleles was difficult when HLA alleles, especially DR and DQ, strongly co-occurred. HLA typing was unavailable for some donors at each locus, so association tests used only the typed subset. Linkage disequilibrium might explain the correlated functional status among segregating V segments, but an unknown experimental factor could not be ruled out. A later analysis found that most CMV-associated TCR beta chains appeared HLA-restricted, with HLA associations seemingly driven largely by CMV exposure. The 87-base-pair reads could not distinguish some IMGT-functional V segments, including TRBV6-2 and TRBV6-3, so those segments were excluded. The presence/absence analyses assumed that sequencing depth was roughly uniform across donors, and that assumption may not be true. According to a later analysis, TCR association rates differed among HLA loci, with DRB1 alleles showing the most associated TCRs and HLA-C alleles showing the fewest. A total of fewer than 200 TCR beta chains were listed by the study as associated with cytomegalovirus. A few of the identified cytomegalovirus-associated TCR beta chains were confirmed in vitro to be specific for cytomegalovirus antigens. Across donors, most TCR sequences were observed very rarely, whereas some public TCRs were present in many individuals. Fewer than 20 rarely observed V segments, including chromosome 9 orphons, were excluded from the earlier analysis of just under 600 of the donors because counts were too low. The classifier was reported to diagnose cytomegalovirus status with high specificity and sensitivity in both the original cohort and the validation cohort. The cohort was sequenced for TCR beta chains only, and without alpha or paired-chain data the features that could be detected were limited. In a later analysis, around 15,000 TCR beta sequences were associated with specific HLA alleles at a false discovery rate of 0.05. For the cohort, immune exposure information was limited to CMV serostatus. Compared with equally common non-associated chains, HLA-associated TCR beta chains in a later analysis were more clonally expanded and had lower generation probabilities. According to the authors, the approach could potentially be generalized to other disease states and immunological phenotypes. In a later analysis, several top co-occurrence clusters were reported to appear linked to parvovirus B19, influenza, CMV and Epstein-Barr virus.

Libraries were built with the immunoSEQ multiplex PCR assay. For the multiplex PCR, a mixture combining 60 forward primers for TCR Vbeta segments and 13 reverse primers for TCR Jbeta segments was used. Amplification of the CDR3 region of rearranged TCR beta genes was performed with a multiplex PCR assay on genomic DNA. The Illumina HiSeq System was used to sequence the amplified TCR beta libraries as 87-base-pair reads. The source study handled its data this way. In a later analysis, 80 million or so unique TCR beta chains were counted across the approximately 670 repertoires, and roughly 11 million of these chains were shared by at least two donors. Raw reads were error-corrected and collapsed into unique sequences by a nearest-neighbor algorithm in which closely related sequences were merged to remove PCR and sequencing errors. V, D and J gene segments were assigned by aligning CDR3 sequences to IMGT reference sequences. For a sequence to be retained, a match of at least six nucleotides was required to both a V gene segment and a J gene segment. Rearrangements were classified as productive when the CDR3 lacked stop codons and remained in frame with V and J, and all other rearrangements were classified as non-productive. CDR3 was defined by IMGT convention, running from the second conserved V-encoded cysteine to the conserved J-encoded phenylalanine. Sequences without an unambiguous match to a single V gene segment were excluded from the earlier analysis of 450 to 750 of the donors. In an earlier analysis of 450 to 700 of the donors, V segments were called functional above 56.7% productive rearrangements and were called segregating when the between-donor standard deviation exceeded 5%. To diagnose cytomegalovirus status from the catalog of TCR beta chain sequences, a statistical classification framework was built. V and J gene assignment, in a later analysis, came from comparing TCR nucleotide sequences with IMGT/GENE-DB human TR gene sequences. Using the TCRdist pipeline, a later analysis assigned CDR3 sequences along with most-parsimonious VDJ recombination scenarios. In a later analysis, every TCR beta chain was defined by the combination of its CDR3 amino acid sequence and its V-gene family, and reads without a unique V-gene family were dropped. In a later analysis, fewer than 650 highly shared, low-generation-probability nucleotide sequences were removed to address suspected cross-contamination and a sequencing artifact. For each public chain, a later analysis derived a clonal expansion index from normalized ranks of inferred template counts within each repertoire. Generation probabilities in a later analysis came from a VDJ recombination model fitted to out-of-frame rearrangements, and those results were checked against IGoR. In a later analysis, TCR-TCR, TCR-HLA and TCR-CMV co-occurrence was scored with hypergeometric tests, and a repertoire-size bias correction was applied to TCR pairs. A later analysis estimated false discovery rates by permuting HLA or CMV assignments 20 times. A later analysis grouped co-occurring TCRs with DBSCAN, adding TCRdist sequence similarity when clustering within HLA-allele-positive subsets. For co-occurrence clustering, repertoires with fewer than 30,000 or more than 120,000 public chains were excluded, along with about five repertoires with anomalous nucleotide sharing. TCRdb took this table from immuneACCESS and kept in-frame rearrangements with V and J called. Such tables lack part of the clones; where checked against another copy, unresolved V genes explain under half of the gap, and the rest is unexplained. The V and J calls and clone size come from that table; D and trimming were worked out from the DNA. This sample comprises some 170,000 clones, 75% to 85% of them detected only once. The top ten hold 4.9% of the sample.

This receptor was identified in a woman aged 18-29 years in good health and CMV-seropositive. The rearrangement joined TRBV11-2 to TRBJ1-4, and perhaps TRBD1 as D gene, on 5 matching bases. Sequenced: PBMCs. The nucleotide sequence reads as follows: TGTGCCAGCAGGTTTGGAAGGGGCAGGACGCATGGGGAAAAACTGTTTTTT. This codes for CASRFGRGRTHGEKLFF.